This is a list of T cell receptor beta chains from one sample in a study of identical twins. TCRdb itself ran the 5' RACE reads through MiXCR, one entry per CDR3 protein. The sample carries a few hundred thousand distinct CDR3 sequences, under 20% recorded once. The sequenced material came from naive T cells sorted from blood. All receptors come from a man between 50 and 59 years old in good health. Both conserved end residues are part of each CDR3. Fields, in order: D gene, clone size, V gene, J gene, CDR3 DNA, CDR3 protein. The D gene is left open where the match is weak. Only some rows state a clone size, as once, few, many or a class for expanded clones.

D gene: TRBD1
clone size: few
V gene: TRBV20-1
J gene: TRBJ2-7
CDR3 DNA: TGCAGTGCTACTCCCGGGACAGGGACCTACGAGCAGTACTTC
CDR3 protein: CSATPGTGTYEQYF

D gene: TRBD2
clone size: -
V gene: TRBV11-1
J gene: TRBJ2-3
CDR3 DNA: TGTGCCAGCAGCCTAGCCCCTCTAGCGGGAGTGGATACGCAGTATTTT
CDR3 protein: CASSLAPLAGVDTQYF

D gene: -
clone size: -
V gene: TRBV14
J gene: TRBJ2-2
CDR3 DNA: TGTGCCAGCAGCCACGCCTACAGGGAAGGGTGGACCGGGGAGCTGTTTTTT
CDR3 protein: CASSHAYREGWTGELFF

D gene: -
clone size: -
V gene: TRBV13
J gene: TRBJ1-4
CDR3 DNA: TGTGCCAGCAGCTTAGTTCCGGGGTCTAATGAAAATCTGTTTTTT
CDR3 protein: CASSLVPGSNENLFF

D gene: -
clone size: -
V gene: TRBV4-3
J gene: TRBJ1-1
CDR3 DNA: TGCGCCAGCAGCCAAGAGGGAGGGGGACGGACTGAAGCTTTCTTT
CDR3 protein: CASSQEGGGRTEAFF

D gene: -
clone size: -
V gene: TRBV9
J gene: TRBJ2-1
CDR3 DNA: TGTGCCAGCAGCGTAGGGACCGTGAATGAGCAGTTCTTC
CDR3 protein: CASSVGTVNEQFF

D gene: TRBD1
clone size: -
V gene: TRBV7-6
J gene: TRBJ2-1
CDR3 DNA: TGTGCCAGCAGCTTCTTGGGGACAGTTGATTACAATGAGCAGTTCTTC
CDR3 protein: CASSFLGTVDYNEQFF

D gene: -
clone size: many
V gene: TRBV10-3
J gene: TRBJ2-5
CDR3 DNA: TGTGCCATCAGTGAGTCGGGAGAGACCCAGTACTTC
CDR3 protein: CAISESGETQYF

D gene: TRBD2
clone size: many
V gene: TRBV28
J gene: TRBJ2-7
CDR3 DNA: TGTGCCAGCAGTCTTACTAGCGGGGCTACCTACGAGCAGTACTTC
CDR3 protein: CASSLTSGATYEQYF

D gene: -
clone size: -
V gene: TRBV20-1
J gene: TRBJ2-7
CDR3 DNA: TGCAGTGCTAGGGGTCAGGATAATTTCTACGAGCAGTACTTC
CDR3 protein: CSARGQDNFYEQYF

D gene: TRBD2
clone size: few
V gene: TRBV12-3/TRBV12-4
J gene: TRBJ2-2
CDR3 DNA: TGTGCCAGCAGTTTCCTGACTAGCGCCACCGGGGAGCTGTTTTTT
CDR3 protein: CASSFLTSATGELFF

D gene: -
clone size: many
V gene: TRBV5-6
J gene: TRBJ2-3
CDR3 DNA: TGTGCCAGCAGCTCGCCCCGGGATACGCAGTATTTT
CDR3 protein: CASSSPRDTQYF

D gene: -
clone size: few
V gene: TRBV29-1
J gene: TRBJ2-7
CDR3 DNA: TGCAGCGTTAGACCAGGGGCAAGCTCCTACGAGCAGTACTTC
CDR3 protein: CSVRPGASSYEQYF

D gene: -
clone size: few
V gene: TRBV15
J gene: TRBJ2-7
CDR3 DNA: TGTGCCACCAGCGAGGGGAGCTGGTCCTACGAGCAGTACTTC
CDR3 protein: CATSEGSWSYEQYF

D gene: -
clone size: many
V gene: TRBV6-2/TRBV6-3
J gene: TRBJ1-5
CDR3 DNA: TGTGCCAGCAGTTACCAGCCGGGGGACATTCTTGGGAGCAATCAGCCCCAGCATTTT
CDR3 protein: CASSYQPGDILGSNQPQHF

D gene: TRBD2
clone size: -
V gene: TRBV18
J gene: TRBJ2-5
CDR3 DNA: TGTGCCAGCTCACCAATTAGCGGGGGGAACCAAGAGACCCAGTACTTC
CDR3 protein: CASSPISGGNQETQYF

D gene: -
clone size: -
V gene: TRBV5-6
J gene: TRBJ2-3
CDR3 DNA: TGTGCCAGCAGCATGCTACAGGGAGGGGACACAGATACGCAGTATTTT
CDR3 protein: CASSMLQGGDTDTQYF

D gene: -
clone size: -
V gene: TRBV6-1
J gene: TRBJ2-5
CDR3 DNA: TGTGCCAGCAGTGTTATGGCAGGCCACCAAGAGACCCAGTACTTC
CDR3 protein: CASSVMAGHQETQYF

D gene: -
clone size: -
V gene: TRBV7-2
J gene: TRBJ2-7
CDR3 DNA: TGTGCCAGCAGCTTAGGTTCCCTTTCAGTGCAGTCGCGGGAGCAGTACTTC
CDR3 protein: CASSLGSLSVQSREQYF

D gene: -
clone size: -
V gene: TRBV7-2
J gene: TRBJ2-3
CDR3 DNA: TGTGCCAGCAGCTTAGTCCTGAAAGCGCAGTATTTT
CDR3 protein: CASSLVLKAQYF

D gene: TRBD1
clone size: -
V gene: TRBV29-1
J gene: TRBJ2-3
CDR3 DNA: TGCAGCTCGGACAGGGCGAGCACAGATACGCAGTATTTT
CDR3 protein: CSSDRASTDTQYF

D gene: -
clone size: -
V gene: TRBV11-2
J gene: TRBJ1-5
CDR3 DNA: TGTGCCAGCAGCTTAGAAGCCTCGGGACCGGCGGTTAATAAGCAGCCCCAGCATTTT
CDR3 protein: CASSLEASGPAVNKQPQHF

D gene: TRBD2
clone size: many
V gene: TRBV20-1
J gene: TRBJ2-1
CDR3 DNA: TGCAGTGCAACTAGCGGGAGTATCGCCTACAATGAGCAGTTCTTC
CDR3 protein: CSATSGSIAYNEQFF

D gene: -
clone size: many
V gene: TRBV12-3/TRBV12-4
J gene: TRBJ2-5
CDR3 DNA: TGTGCCAGCAGTTTAAGCAGCGAAGAGACCCAGTACTTC
CDR3 protein: CASSLSSEETQYF

D gene: -
clone size: -
V gene: TRBV6-5
J gene: TRBJ2-7
CDR3 DNA: TGTGCCAGCAGTTACTCGAGTCGGGGTGGGTACAGCTACGAGCAGTACTTC
CDR3 protein: CASSYSSRGGYSYEQYF

D gene: TRBD1
clone size: many
V gene: TRBV12-3/TRBV12-4
J gene: TRBJ2-1
CDR3 DNA: TGTGCCAGCAGCCTGGACAGGGGCTTATACAATGAGCAGTTCTTC
CDR3 protein: CASSLDRGLYNEQFF

D gene: -
clone size: -
V gene: TRBV20-1
J gene: TRBJ2-6
CDR3 DNA: TGCAGTGCTAGGGGGACGGAGACTGGGGCCAACGTCCTGACTTTC
CDR3 protein: CSARGTETGANVLTF

D gene: TRBD2
clone size: -
V gene: TRBV4-3
J gene: TRBJ2-7
CDR3 DNA: TGCGCCAGCAGCCAAGTTTGGGATAGCGGGGGGTTCTACGAGCAGTACTTC
CDR3 protein: CASSQVWDSGGFYEQYF

D gene: TRBD1
clone size: -
V gene: TRBV7-2
J gene: TRBJ1-2
CDR3 DNA: TGTGCCAGCAGCGGCAGACAGGGCAGCTATGGCTACACCTTC
CDR3 protein: CASSGRQGSYGYTF

D gene: TRBD1
clone size: -
V gene: TRBV10-3
J gene: TRBJ2-1
CDR3 DNA: TGTGCCACCCGGGACAGGGAAAACAATGAGCAGTTCTTC
CDR3 protein: CATRDRENNEQFF

D gene: TRBD2
clone size: few
V gene: TRBV15
J gene: TRBJ2-1
CDR3 DNA: TGTGCCACCAGCGGAACCGGGACTAGCTTAATCAATGAGCAGTTCTTC
CDR3 protein: CATSGTGTSLINEQFF

D gene: -
clone size: -
V gene: TRBV20-1
J gene: TRBJ2-6
CDR3 DNA: TGCAGTGGTGGCAGAGGCTCTGGGGCCAACGTCCTGACTTTC
CDR3 protein: CSGGRGSGANVLTF

D gene: -
clone size: few
V gene: TRBV28
J gene: TRBJ2-7
CDR3 DNA: TGTGCCAGCAGACTCTCGGGAGTTGGCGAGCAGTACTTC
CDR3 protein: CASRLSGVGEQYF

D gene: -
clone size: -
V gene: TRBV6-1
J gene: TRBJ2-1
CDR3 DNA: TGTGCCAGCAGAAGGACGGTGACGGGGAGGCAGTTCTTC
CDR3 protein: CASRRTVTGRQFF

D gene: TRBD1
clone size: many
V gene: TRBV4-2
J gene: TRBJ1-2
CDR3 DNA: TGTGCCAGCAGCCAAACAGGGGGACACTATGGCTACACCTTC
CDR3 protein: CASSQTGGHYGYTF

D gene: TRBD2
clone size: -
V gene: TRBV28
J gene: TRBJ2-5
CDR3 DNA: TGTGCCCACCAGCGGGAGGGTGAAGAGACCCAGTACTTC
CDR3 protein: CAHQREGEETQYF

D gene: -
clone size: -
V gene: TRBV9
J gene: TRBJ2-1
CDR3 DNA: TGTGCCAGCAGCGTAGGCCCAGCGGGCTCCTACAATGAGCAGTTCTTC
CDR3 protein: CASSVGPAGSYNEQFF

D gene: -
clone size: -
V gene: TRBV27
J gene: TRBJ2-3
CDR3 DNA: TGTGCCAGCAGTGGGACTGTCTCTAGCACAGATACGCAGTATTTT
CDR3 protein: CASSGTVSSTDTQYF

D gene: -
clone size: -
V gene: TRBV2
J gene: TRBJ2-6
CDR3 DNA: TGTGCCAGCAGAAGGCCTCCTGGGGCCAACGTCCTGACTTTC
CDR3 protein: CASRRPPGANVLTF

D gene: TRBD1
clone size: few
V gene: TRBV29-1
J gene: TRBJ2-1
CDR3 DNA: TGCAGCGTGGAAGGACAGGGGGTCCTCTATGAGCAGTTCTTC
CDR3 protein: CSVEGQGVLYEQFF

D gene: TRBD1
clone size: many
V gene: TRBV27
J gene: TRBJ2-5
CDR3 DNA: TGTGCCAGCAGTGGGACAGGGCCGTGGGAGACCCAGTACTTC
CDR3 protein: CASSGTGPWETQYF

D gene: -
clone size: many
V gene: TRBV4-3
J gene: TRBJ1-1
CDR3 DNA: TGCGCCAGCAGCCACAGGCTTGGGGGAACTGAAGCTTTCTTT
CDR3 protein: CASSHRLGGTEAFF

D gene: TRBD2
clone size: few
V gene: TRBV28
J gene: TRBJ2-3
CDR3 DNA: TGTGCCACAGGACTAGCTAAGACAGATACGCAGTATTTT
CDR3 protein: CATGLAKTDTQYF

D gene: TRBD2
clone size: -
V gene: TRBV13
J gene: TRBJ2-1
CDR3 DNA: TGTGCCAGCAGCTTAATGGCGGGGGGGCATGGAAGCAATGAGCAGTTCTTC
CDR3 protein: CASSLMAGGHGSNEQFF

D gene: -
clone size: few
V gene: TRBV15
J gene: TRBJ2-3
CDR3 DNA: TGTGCCACCAGCAGATTATTAGGGGGGCTGGGCACAGATACGCAGTACTTT
CDR3 protein: CATSRLLGGLGTDTQYF

D gene: TRBD1
clone size: few
V gene: TRBV20-1
J gene: TRBJ2-1
CDR3 DNA: TGCAGTGCTAAATTTAGGGACAGGGGGATTAGCTCCTACAATGAGCAGTTCTTC
CDR3 protein: CSAKFRDRGISSYNEQFF